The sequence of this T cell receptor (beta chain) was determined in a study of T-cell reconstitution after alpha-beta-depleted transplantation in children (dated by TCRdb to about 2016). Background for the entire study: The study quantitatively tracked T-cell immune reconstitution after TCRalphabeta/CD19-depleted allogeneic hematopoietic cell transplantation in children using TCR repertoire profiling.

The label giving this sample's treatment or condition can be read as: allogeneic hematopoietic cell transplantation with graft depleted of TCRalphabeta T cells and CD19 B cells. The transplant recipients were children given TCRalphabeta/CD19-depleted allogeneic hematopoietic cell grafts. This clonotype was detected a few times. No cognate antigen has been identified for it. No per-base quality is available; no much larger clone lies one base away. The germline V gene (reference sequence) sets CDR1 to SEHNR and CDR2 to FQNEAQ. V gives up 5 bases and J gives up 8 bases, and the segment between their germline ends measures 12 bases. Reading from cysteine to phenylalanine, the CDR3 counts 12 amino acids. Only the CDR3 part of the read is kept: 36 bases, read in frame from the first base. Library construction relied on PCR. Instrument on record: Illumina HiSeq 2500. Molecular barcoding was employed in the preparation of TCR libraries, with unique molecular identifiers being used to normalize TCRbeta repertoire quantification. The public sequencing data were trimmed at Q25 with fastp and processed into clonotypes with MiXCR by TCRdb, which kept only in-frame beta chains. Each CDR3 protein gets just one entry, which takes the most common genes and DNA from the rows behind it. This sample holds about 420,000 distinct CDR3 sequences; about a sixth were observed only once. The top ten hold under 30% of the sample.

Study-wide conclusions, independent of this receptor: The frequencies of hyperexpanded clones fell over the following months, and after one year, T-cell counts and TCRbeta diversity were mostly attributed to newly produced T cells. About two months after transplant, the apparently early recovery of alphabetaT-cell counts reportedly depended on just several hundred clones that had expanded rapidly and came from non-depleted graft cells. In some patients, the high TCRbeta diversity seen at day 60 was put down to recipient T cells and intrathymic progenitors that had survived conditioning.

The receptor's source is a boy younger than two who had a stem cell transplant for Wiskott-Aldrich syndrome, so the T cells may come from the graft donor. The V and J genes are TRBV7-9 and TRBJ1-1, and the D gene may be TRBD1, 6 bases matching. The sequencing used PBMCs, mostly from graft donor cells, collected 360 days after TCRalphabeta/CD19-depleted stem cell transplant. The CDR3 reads CASSPEGGEAFF. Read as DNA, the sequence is TGTGCCAGCAGCCCTGAAGGGGGGGAAGCTTTCTTT.